This T cell receptor beta chain was recovered during a study of OX40 agonist ivuxolimab in advanced cancers. Study information: Enrolled patients in dose escalation had cancers that were hepatocellular carcinoma, melanoma, renal cell or head and neck cancer.

People who had autoimmune disease history or systemic immunosuppression were excluded. Repertoires were generated with immunoSEQ multiplex PCR, while TCRdb's copy carries only in-frame clones and drops some. The sample records roughly 80,000 clones, about 86% being singletons. Findings and caveats of the study: Low normalized clonal expansion also occurred in some nonresponding patients. CD4+ and CD8+ blood T cells expanded clonally by week 6 at 0.1 to 3.0 mg/kg.

Of note for this clone: The antigen is not known.

This material consisted of CD4+ or CD8+ T cells sorted from blood, taken in a trial of the OX40 agonist ivuxolimab. The TCR was taken from an adult with an advanced solid tumor such as melanoma, head and neck, liver or kidney cancer.

The CDR3 DNA reads TGCAGCGTTGATGAGGGCGGGGGGGTACTTTCTAGCACAGATACGCAGTATTTT. Amino acid sequence: CSVDEGGGVLSSTDTQYF. V gene TRBV29-1 combines with J gene TRBJ2-3; 9 bases agree with TRBD2. CDR1 and CDR2 (germline): SQVTM, ANQGSEA. Trimming at V came to 3 bases and at J to 0 bases, leaving 13 bases not matched to a gene. The CDR3 is 18 residues long.